The TCR beta chain described here comes from a study of OX40 agonist ivuxolimab in advanced cancers. The study, taken as a whole, reports: Average numbers of expanded clones were greater in CD8+ T cells than in CD4+.

The method was immunoSEQ multiplex PCR; TCRdb's version includes in-frame clones alone and lacks a portion of them. The sample carries some 40,000 clones, about 88% recorded once. The length of the CDR3 is 16 residues. Per the germline V gene, CDR1 is MGHRA and CDR2 is YSYEKL. Trimming stripped 1 base from V and 4 bases from J, with 17 bases between. A remark on this clone: The antigen remains undetermined.

The chain is built from TRBV4-1 and TRBJ2-7, with D perhaps matching TRBD2 (6 bases). This TCR was sampled from an adult with an advanced solid tumor such as melanoma, head and neck, liver or kidney cancer. The input for sequencing was CD4+ or CD8+ T cells sorted from blood, taken in a trial of the OX40 agonist ivuxolimab. The CDR3 DNA follows: TGCGCCAGCAGCCAAGGGGACTTTTCTCCTTCGTACGAGCAGTACTTC. Translating gives CASSQGDFSPSYEQYF.